This T cell receptor (beta chain) was captured by sequencing in a study of shared clonotypes between healthy human individuals. Study context: CD4 naive and CD4 memory each took three plates per donor, while CD8 naive took two and CD8 memory one.

Terminally differentiated effector memory CD45RA+ cells were excluded by CCR7 positive selection of CD45RO-negative cells. The V gene end was trimmed by 0 bases and the J gene end by 9 bases; junction bases not matched to a gene: 5. Germline CDR1 SGDLS, CDR2 YYNGEE. The CDR3 totals 14 residues. Running of the assay took place at deep level. Each cell subset's genomic DNA was divided evenly among several immunoSEQ plates. Sequencing was performed with immunoSEQ multiplex PCR; in TCRdb, only in-frame clones are kept and a portion is missing. Seen here are approximately 600,000 clones, around 95% observed once, and the top ten hold about 0.11%.

The material sequenced was naive CD8+ T cells sorted from blood. The sequence was collected from a woman aged 25 to 39 in good health. J is TRBJ2-1 and V is TRBV9; TRBD1 matches 8 bases. CDR3 region: CASSVGTGFVEQFF. CDR3 coding DNA: TGTGCCAGCAGCGTAGGGACAGGGTTTGTTGAGCAGTTCTTC.